These 30 T cell receptor beta chains were all obtained from the same sample, sequenced in a study of blood T cells in healthy people across ages. A second PCR of about 7 to 12 cycles used a sample-barcoded 5' primer and a J-beta primer mix. TCRdb used MiXCR to reprocess the 5' RACE reads, holding one entry per CDR3 protein. The table includes over 750,000 distinct CDR3 sequences, more than 20% detected once. These records were also assigned to another study, of T cells of mothers and their children.

What was sequenced was blood. These receptors all stem from a boy aged 10-17 years in good health.

The V and J genes are TRBV28 and TRBJ2-7, with 10 positions matching TRBD1. CDR3 length: 20 residues. Germline V CDR1 and CDR2: MDHEN, SYDVKM. J lost 4 bases, V lost 4 bases, and 22 bases had no gene match. CDR3 sequence reads: CASSSPRGQGPPNPSYEQYF. CDR3 DNA sequence: TGTGCCAGCAGTTCCCCTCGGGGACAGGGGCCGCCCAACCCTTCTTACGAGCAGTACTTC.

The chain uses TRBV29-1 and TRBJ2-5; no firm D call. TRBJ2-7 matches the DNA end more closely, so the J call is doubtful. The CDR3 covers 13 residues. Germline CDR1 SQVTM, CDR2 ANQGSEA. CDR3 in amino acids: CSVEYGSSYEQYF. The CDR3 DNA is TGCAGCGTTGAGTACGGTAGCTCCTACGAGCAGTACTTC.

The chain carries TRBV12-3 or TRBV12-4 and TRBJ2-5; 11 bases match TRBD2. Unmatched junction bases numbered 7, after V lost 0 bases and J lost 4 bases. The CDR3 spans 17 residues. The CDR3 sequence is CASSLAPLTSGGETQYF. Here the CDR3 DNA reads TGTGCCAGCAGTTTAGCACCCCTCACTAGCGGGGGAGAGACCCAGTACTTC.

This clonotype was detected only a few times. The gene calls are TRBV20-1 and TRBJ2-7, with D unresolved. The V and J ends lost 8 bases and 4 bases respectively, with 12 bases between them. This CDR3 comprises 11 residues. CDR1 is DFQATT, CDR2 SNEGSKA, per germline (reference sequence). The CDR3 loop is CSSWAGYEQYF. The CDR3, as DNA: TGCAGTTCTTGGGCAGGTTACGAGCAGTACTTC.

This clonotype came up a few times. This CDR3 is CASSLGGGGYGYTF. For the CDR3, the DNA is TGTGCCAGCAGCTTAGGTGGGGGCGGCTATGGCTACACCTTC. The rearrangement links TRBV7-9 to TRBJ1-2; D may be TRBD1 (6 bases). The CDR3 consists of 14 residues. V was trimmed by 1 base and J by 4 bases, leaving 10 bases between them. Germline CDR1 and CDR2: SEHNR and FQNEAQ (reference sequence).

This clonotype has only a few counts. In DNA, the CDR3 is TGTGCCAGCAGCTTCCAAGCGAGCAATCAGCCCCAGCATTTT. Protein sequence: CASSFQASNQPQHF. V is TRBV5-6 and J is TRBJ1-5; no clear D gene. CDR3 size: 14 residues. Germline values: CDR1 SGHDT, CDR2 YYEEEE. V lost 2 bases and J 1 base, leaving 7 bases between the germline ends.

The chain is built from TRBV7-9 and TRBJ2-5; possible D gene TRBD2, 5 bases. TRBJ2-7 matches the DNA end more closely, so the J call is doubtful. Germline loops: CDR1 SEHNR, CDR2 FQNEAQ (reference sequence). This CDR3 contains 18 residues. This CDR3 is CASSLRTPLEAQTYEQYF. The DNA of the CDR3 is TGTGCCAGCAGCTTACGAACGCCATTGGAGGCCCAGACCTACGAGCAGTACTTC.

The chain has TRBV27 and TRBJ2-7; 16 positions agree with TRBD2. J was trimmed by 2 bases and V by 3 bases; bases with no gene match: 7. CDR1 is MNHEY, CDR2 SMNVEV, per germline (reference sequence). The CDR3 spans 18 residues. CDR3 residues: CASSFQPGLAGGPYEQYF. As DNA, the CDR3 is TGTGCCAGCAGTTTCCAACCGGGACTAGCGGGAGGGCCCTACGAGCAGTACTTC.

This clonotype has at least ten counts. This chain links TRBV5-6 with TRBJ1-1; the D is unclear. CDR3 length: 13 amino acids. V gave up 4 bases and J gave up 0 bases, with 7 bases separating them. The germline V gene has CDR1 SGHDT and CDR2 YYEEEE. The CDR3 here is CASSPVMNTEAFF. CDR3 bases: TGTGCCAGCAGCCCTGTGATGAACACTGAAGCTTTCTTT.

V and J are TRBV29-1 and TRBJ2-1; 13 bases line up with TRBD2. The J call is in doubt because the DNA end fits TRBJ2-5 better. There are 15 residues in the CDR3. Germline CDR1 reads SQVTM; CDR2 reads ANQGSEA. In DNA form, the CDR3 reads TGCAGCGTTGAGGGACTAGCGGGGACTCAAGAGACCCAGTACTTC. Its protein is CSVEGLAGTQETQYF.

With respect to this clonotype: One end of the junction fails to match germline, which may point to a read error. J is TRBJ2-5 and V is TRBV7-9, with D unclear. The CDR3 spans 13 residues. Germline values: CDR1 SEHNR, CDR2 FQNEAQ (reference sequence). This chain's CDR3 is CASSPAAQGTQYF. The CDR3 coding sequence is TGTGCCAGCAGCCCCGCAGCTCAAGGGACCCAGTACTTC.

As concerns this clonotype: Sequence at one end of the junction differs from germline and may be a read error. This sequence joins TRBV5-1 and TRBJ1-1, with D uncertain. Germline lookup yields CDR1 SGHRS and CDR2 YFSETQ. The CDR3 is 13 residues long. This CDR3 is CAGSLRSTEEAFF. In DNA form, the CDR3 reads TGCGCCGGCAGCTTGAGGTCCACCGAGGAAGCTTTCTTT.

This clonotype was recorded a few times. CDR3 nucleotide sequence: TGCGCCAGCAGCCATCGAATGGGAGCGGGCAATGAGCAGTTCTTC. It codes for CASSHRMGAGNEQFF. V gene TRBV4-1 combines with J gene TRBJ2-1; possibly TRBD2 for D (6 bases). The CDR3 is made up of 15 amino acids. Trimming pared 3 bases from V and 6 bases from J, leaving 15 bases between. Germline CDR1 reads MGHRA; CDR2 reads YSYEKL.

The chain's CDR3 is CASSPGGQVNYGYTF. The CDR3 DNA is TGTGCCAGCAGCCCGGGGGGACAGGTGAACTATGGCTACACCTTC. The chain has TRBV7-2 and TRBJ1-2; 8 bases are shared with TRBD1. Per germline, CDR1 SGHTA and CDR2 FQGNSA. The CDR3 has 15 residues. After removal of 5 bases from V and 2 bases from J, the junction contained 7 bases not matched to a gene.

The rearrangement links TRBV12-3 or TRBV12-4 to TRBJ2-1; 10 nucleotides match TRBD2. The CDR3 loop spans 15 amino acids. J gave up 2 bases and V 6 bases, and 4 bases lay outside the gene matches. Written as DNA, the CDR3 is TGTGCCAGCAGGCTCAGCGGGGGGGCCTACAATGAGCAGTTCTTC. It translates to CASRLSGGAYNEQFF.

The chain combines TRBV9 with TRBJ1-5, with D perhaps matching TRBD1 (5 bases). CDR3 size: 15 residues. Germline V CDR1 and CDR2: SGDLS, YYNGEE. Between the trimmed V and J ends, which lost 3 bases and 6 bases, there was a span of 16 bases. CDR3 region: CASSERGEGGQPQHF. The CDR3 DNA sequence: TGTGCCAGCAGCGAGAGGGGCGAGGGTGGTCAGCCCCAGCATTTT.

The chain recombines TRBV28 with TRBJ1-4, with a weak D call TRBD1 (5 bases). The CDR3 consists of 13 residues. CDR1 is MDHEN and CDR2 is SYDVKM in the germline V gene. Trimming left V 11 bases short and J 4 bases short, with 14 bases between. CDR3 DNA: TGTGCCGGCAAACGACAGAATAATGAAAAACTGTTTTTT. It encodes CAGKRQNNEKLFF. Using reference TRBV28 and TRBJ1-4 for the parts outside the CDR3, the full variable domain is DVKVTQSSRYLVKRTGEKVFLECVQDMDHENMFWYRQDPGLGLRLIYFSYDVKMKEKGDIPEGYSVSREKKERFSLILESASTNQTSMYLCAGKRQNNEKLFFGSGTQLSVL.

As concerns this clonotype: With a much larger clone just one base away, this may be a read error. The chain has TRBV27 and TRBJ2-7, with a possible D match to TRBD1 (5 bases). V was shortened by 4 bases and J by 0 bases, with 10 bases between the two germline ends. CDR3 length: 14 amino acids. CDR1 and CDR2 from the germline V gene are MNHEY and SMNVEV (reference sequence). In DNA form, the CDR3 reads TGTGCCAGCAGTTCGGACACGAGCTCCTACGAGCAGTACTTC. Translating it yields CASSSDTSSYEQYF.

V usage is TRBV29-1 and J usage is TRBJ1-1; D perhaps matches TRBD1 (5 bases). From germline, CDR1 is SQVTM and CDR2 ANQGSEA. V lost 3 bases and J lost 1, with 9 bases in between. The CDR3 sequence is 13 residues long. The CDR3, as DNA: TGCAGCGTTGATGACAGTTGGAACACTGAAGCTTTCTTT. It translates to CSVDDSWNTEAFF.

This rearrangement joins TRBV4-1 to TRBJ1-3; D is unresolved. The V gene lost 0 bases and the J gene lost 7 bases, with 10 bases spanning the gap. From germline, CDR1 is MGHRA and CDR2 YSYEKL. The CDR3 is 14 amino acids. The CDR3 nucleotides read TGCGCCAGCAGCCAAGACGAGTTTCGGAACACCATATATTTT. Its translation: CASSQDEFRNTIYF.

The V and J genes are TRBV5-1 and TRBJ2-5; unclear D gene. CDR1 and CDR2 from the germline V gene are SGHRS and YFSETQ. The CDR3 has 14 residues. The V gene lost 1 base and the J gene lost 4 bases, with 11 bases spanning the gap. CDR3 nucleotides: TGCGCCAGCAGCTTGCCGTCCGATGGAGAGACCCAGTACTTC. It yields the protein CASSLPSDGETQYF.

The chain carries TRBV5-1 and TRBJ2-5; D gene ambiguous. V dropped 2 bases and J dropped 5 bases, with 10 bases sitting between them. The CDR3 covers 13 residues. Germline loops: CDR1 SGHRS, CDR2 YFSETQ. The DNA of the CDR3 is TGCGCCAGCAGCTTAGTCCCGTATGAGACCCAGTACTTC. Encoded protein: CASSLVPYETQYF.

The chain employs TRBV7-9 and TRBJ2-1; no clear D. The CDR3 has 13 residues. Germline V gives CDR1 SEHNR, CDR2 FQNEAQ (reference sequence). Between the trimmed V and J ends, which lost 10 bases and 7 bases, there was a span of 17 bases. CDR3 residues: CATSGPLGNEQFF. As DNA, the CDR3 is TGTGCCACCTCAGGCCCCCTGGGGAATGAGCAGTTCTTC.

The rearrangement joins TRBV4-3 to TRBJ1-3; D call uncertain. The length of the CDR3 is 15 residues. CDR1 and CDR2 (germline): LGHNA, YSLEER. V dropped 0 bases and J dropped 0 bases, with 6 bases sitting between them. CDR3 in amino acids: CASSQDGSSGNTIYF. CDR3 coding DNA: TGCGCCAGCAGCCAAGATGGGAGCTCTGGAAACACCATATATTTT.

The chain links TRBV29-1 to TRBJ2-3; no clear D. V lost 7 bases to trimming and J lost 5 bases, with 10 bases between them. Per germline, CDR1 SQVTM and CDR2 ANQGSEA. CDR3 size: 11 residues. The CDR3 protein is CSGWYIDTQYF. DNA for the CDR3: TGCAGCGGATGGTACATAGATACGCAGTATTTT.

This clonotype has just a few counts. The genes are TRBV4-3 and TRBJ2-7; D is ambiguous. CDR3 length: 14 residues. V was cut by 2 bases and J by 2 bases, with 10 bases left in between. Per the germline V gene, CDR1 is LGHNA and CDR2 is YSLEER. The CDR3 reads CASSQRLETYEQYF. DNA of the CDR3: TGCGCCAGCAGCCAAAGGTTGGAGACCTACGAGCAGTACTTC.

The V gene is TRBV5-1, the J gene TRBJ1-3; 7 positions agree with TRBD1. V gave up 4 bases and J gave up 3 bases; unmatched junction bases: 4. The germline gives CDR1 SGHRS, CDR2 YFSETQ. The length of the CDR3 is 14 residues. Here the CDR3 DNA reads TGCGCCAGCAGCCCGGGACAGATTGGAAACACCATATATTTT. Protein product: CASSPGQIGNTIYF. Full variable domain (missing parts from reference TRBV5-1 and TRBJ1-3): KAGVTQTPRYLIKTRGQQVTLSCSPISGHRSVSWYQQTPGQGLQFLFEYFSETQRNKGNFPGRFSGRQFSNSRSEMNVSTLELGDSALYLCASSPGQIGNTIYFGEGSWLTVV.

The chain couples TRBV28 to TRBJ1-5; D is unresolved. V lost 5 bases and J 6 bases, leaving 14 bases between the germline ends. Germline CDR1 is MDHEN and CDR2 is SYDVKM. This CDR3 contains 14 residues. This chain's CDR3 is CASSPIVPFQPQHF. The CDR3 DNA reads as TGTGCCAGCAGTCCAATCGTCCCTTTTCAGCCCCAGCATTTT.

This clonotype is a singleton in its sample. Germline is not matched at one junction end, which may reflect a read error. The chain is built from TRBV11-2 and TRBJ2-3; no clear D. The CDR3 sequence is 12 residues long. The germline gives CDR1 SGHAT, CDR2 FQNNGV. CDR3 sequence reads: CASSLDNSDRRF. In nucleotides, the CDR3 is TGTGCCAGCAGCTTAGACAACTCGGACCGACGATTT.

At least ten counts were recorded for this clonotype. V gene TRBV20-1 combines with J gene TRBJ2-2, with D possibly matching TRBD1 (5 bases). The V and J ends lost 1 base and 5 bases respectively, with 11 bases between them. Germline CDR1 and CDR2: DFQATT and SNEGSKA (reference sequence). CDR3 length: 14 residues. The CDR3 here is CSARGQGRTGELFF. The CDR3 DNA reads TGCAGTGCTAGAGGCCAGGGCAGAACCGGGGAGCTGTTTTTT.